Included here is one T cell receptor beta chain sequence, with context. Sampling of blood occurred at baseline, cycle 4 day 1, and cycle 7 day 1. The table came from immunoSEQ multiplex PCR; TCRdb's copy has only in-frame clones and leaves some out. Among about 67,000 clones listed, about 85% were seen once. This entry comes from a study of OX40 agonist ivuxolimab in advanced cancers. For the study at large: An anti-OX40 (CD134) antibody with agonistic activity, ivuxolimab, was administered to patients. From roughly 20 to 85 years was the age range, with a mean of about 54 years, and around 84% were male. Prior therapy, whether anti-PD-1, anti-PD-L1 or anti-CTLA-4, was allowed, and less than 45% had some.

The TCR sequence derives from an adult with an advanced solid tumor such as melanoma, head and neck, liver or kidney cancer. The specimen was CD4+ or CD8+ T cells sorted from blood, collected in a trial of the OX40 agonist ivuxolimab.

The CDR3 nucleotides read TGTGCCAGCAGCTTAGATAACGGGCACTACGAGCAGTACTTC. Translation: CASSLDNGHYEQYF. J is TRBJ2-7 and V is TRBV7-2, with unresolved D. The CDR3 is 14 residues long. The V gene lost 1 base and the J gene lost 3 bases, with 10 bases spanning the gap. Germline CDR1 reads SGHTA; CDR2 reads FQGNSA.